This passage covers 7 T cell receptor beta chains from one sample sequenced in a study of blood T cell repertoires in COVID-19. Data came from immunoSEQ multiplex PCR; TCRdb stores just in-frame clones and leaves some out. The data contain about 300,000 clones, 85% to 90% of them seen just once; the ten biggest clones take up approximately 1.5%. The material sequenced was peripheral blood. The receptors derive from a middle-aged woman who had recovered from COVID-19.

There are a few counts of this clone. The rearrangement uses TRBV11-3 and TRBJ1-1; TRBD1 is a possible D gene (6 bases). The germline gives CDR1 SGHNT, CDR2 YENEEA. The CDR3 contains 13 residues. With 3 bases removed from V and 4 bases from J, the gap between germline ends came to 9 bases. CDR3 region: CASSLGARTEAFF. The CDR3 nucleotides are TGTGCCAGCAGCTTGGGGGCCCGCACTGAAGCTTTCTTT.

The chain combines TRBV9 with TRBJ1-1, with D perhaps matching TRBD1 (5 bases). The V end lost 3 bases, the J end lost 7 bases, and 13 bases lay between the germline ends. CDR3 size: 13 residues. The germline V gene has CDR1 SGDLS and CDR2 YYNGEE. The CDR3 DNA reads as TGTGCCAGCAGCGGGAGGGAGGGGAGTGAAGCTTTCTTT. This sequence encodes CASSGREGSEAFF.

DNA for the CDR3: TGTGCCGGGGGACAGGGGGACTATGGCTACACCTTC. Amino acids: CAGGQGDYGYTF. The chain recombines TRBV5-5 with TRBJ1-2, with 11 nucleotides matching TRBD1. The CDR3 spans 12 residues. Germline assignment: CDR1 SGHKS and CDR2 YYEKEE (reference sequence). J was trimmed by 3 bases and V by 10 bases; bases with no gene match: 2.

This clone was picked up one time. V gene TRBV7-9 combines with J gene TRBJ2-3; 9 nucleotides line up with TRBD2. This CDR3 is built from 14 residues. With V trimmed by 7 bases and J by 5 bases, 7 bases remained unmatched. The germline CDR1 and CDR2 sequences are SEHNR and FQNEAQ (reference sequence). This CDR3 is CASKSSGAVDTQYF. Here the CDR3 DNA reads TGTGCCAGCAAATCTAGCGGGGCGGTAGATACGCAGTATTTT.

Regarding this clone: This same CDR3 is encoded by further DNA sequences in the sample. The rearrangement uses TRBV9 and TRBJ2-7, with 14 bases matching TRBD2. The CDR3 sequence is 15 residues long. Germline loops: CDR1 SGDLS, CDR2 YYNGEE. J gave up 3 bases and V 5 bases, and 4 bases lay outside the gene matches. The chain's CDR3 is CASSPGLAGVYEQYF. The CDR3 nucleotides are TGTGCCAGCAGTCCGGGACTAGCGGGGGTCTACGAGCAGTACTTC.

The chain has TRBV6-5 and TRBJ2-1; 7 bases fit TRBD2. Germline values: CDR1 MNHEY, CDR2 SVGAGI. V shed 2 bases, J shed 4 bases, and the junction held 5 bases outside the gene matches. The CDR3 is made up of 15 amino acids. In DNA form, the CDR3 reads TGTGCCAGCAGTTACCAGACGGGGGGTTACAATGAGCAGTTCTTC. Translating it yields CASSYQTGGYNEQFF.

The chain links TRBV3-1 (or the pseudogene TRBV3-2) to TRBJ1-1; D possibly corresponds to TRBD1 (5 bases). CDR1 and CDR2 from the germline V gene are LGHDT and YNNKEL (reference sequence). This CDR3 region has 14 residues. V lost 5 bases and J 0 bases, leaving 10 bases between the germline ends. CDR3 region: CASSFRVMNTEAFF. CDR3 in DNA: TGTGCCAGCAGCTTCAGGGTCATGAACACTGAAGCTTTCTTT.